Described below is a single TCR beta chain sequence and its context. Its antigen is unidentified. This sample stems from a study of CD4+ T cells in melanoma. Study-wide findings and caveats: A reported correlation linked neoantigen-specific CD4+ T cells to CD8+, macrophage and B cell function. Diverse differentiation states were reported for melanoma neoantigen-specific CD4+ T cells.

TCRdb keeps only in-frame clones here, not all; method: immunoSEQ multiplex PCR. The sample holds more than 12,000 clones, approximately 57% seen once. The source of this sequence is a human donor with melanoma. The sequenced sample was cells from a culture (not recorded whether cultured in vitro).

In nucleotides, the CDR3 is TGCGCCAGCAGCTTGGGACCTAGTTCTAGCGGGGGGGCCCTCCGGGAGCTGTTTTTT. Translating it yields CASSLGPSSSGGALRELFF. V usage is TRBV5-1 and J usage is TRBJ2-2; 12 bases are shared with TRBD2. The CDR3 covers 19 residues. CDR1 and CDR2 from the germline V gene are SGHRS and YFSETQ. V was pared by 0 bases and J by 9 bases, with 15 bases of the junction left unmatched.